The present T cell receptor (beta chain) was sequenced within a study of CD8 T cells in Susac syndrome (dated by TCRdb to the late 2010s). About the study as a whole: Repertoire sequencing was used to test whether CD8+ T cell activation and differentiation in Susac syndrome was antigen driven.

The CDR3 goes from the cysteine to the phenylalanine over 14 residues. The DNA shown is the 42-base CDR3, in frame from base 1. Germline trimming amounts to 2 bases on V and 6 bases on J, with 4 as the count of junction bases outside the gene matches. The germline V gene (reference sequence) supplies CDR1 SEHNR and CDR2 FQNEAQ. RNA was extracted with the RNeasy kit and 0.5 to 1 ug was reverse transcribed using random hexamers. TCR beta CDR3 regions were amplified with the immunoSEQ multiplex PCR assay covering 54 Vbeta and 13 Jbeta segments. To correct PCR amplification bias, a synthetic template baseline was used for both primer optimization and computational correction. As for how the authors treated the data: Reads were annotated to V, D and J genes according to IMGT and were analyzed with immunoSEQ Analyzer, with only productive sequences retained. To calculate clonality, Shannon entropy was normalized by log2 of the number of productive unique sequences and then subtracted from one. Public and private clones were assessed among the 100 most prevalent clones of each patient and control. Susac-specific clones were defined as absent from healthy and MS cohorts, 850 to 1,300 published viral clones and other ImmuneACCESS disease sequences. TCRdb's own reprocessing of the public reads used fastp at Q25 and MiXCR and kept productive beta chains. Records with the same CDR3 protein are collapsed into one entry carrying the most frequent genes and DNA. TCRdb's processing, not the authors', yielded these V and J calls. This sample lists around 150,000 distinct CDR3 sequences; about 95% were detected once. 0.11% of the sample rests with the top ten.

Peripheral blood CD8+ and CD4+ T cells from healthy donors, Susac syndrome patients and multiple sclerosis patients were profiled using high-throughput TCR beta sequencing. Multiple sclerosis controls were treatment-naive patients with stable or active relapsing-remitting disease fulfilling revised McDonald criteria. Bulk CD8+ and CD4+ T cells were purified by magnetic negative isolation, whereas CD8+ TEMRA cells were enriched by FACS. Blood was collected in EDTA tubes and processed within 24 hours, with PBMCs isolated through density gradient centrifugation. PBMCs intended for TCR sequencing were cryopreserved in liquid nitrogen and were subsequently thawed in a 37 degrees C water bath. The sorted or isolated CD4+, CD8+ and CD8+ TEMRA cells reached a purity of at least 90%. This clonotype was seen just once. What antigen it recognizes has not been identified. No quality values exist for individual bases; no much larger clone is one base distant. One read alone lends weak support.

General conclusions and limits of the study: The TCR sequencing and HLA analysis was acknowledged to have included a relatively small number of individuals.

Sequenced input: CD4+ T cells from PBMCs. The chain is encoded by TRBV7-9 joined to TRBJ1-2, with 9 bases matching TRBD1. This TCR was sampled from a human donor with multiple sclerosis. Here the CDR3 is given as CASSLQGQGHGYTF. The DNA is TGTGCCAGCAGCTTACAGGGACAGGGACATGGCTACACCTTC.